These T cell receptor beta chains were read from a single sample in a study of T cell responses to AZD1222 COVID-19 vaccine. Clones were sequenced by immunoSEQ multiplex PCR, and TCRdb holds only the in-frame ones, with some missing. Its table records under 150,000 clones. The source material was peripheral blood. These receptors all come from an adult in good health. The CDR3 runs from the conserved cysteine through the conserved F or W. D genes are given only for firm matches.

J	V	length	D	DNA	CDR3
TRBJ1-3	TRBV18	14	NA	TGTGCCAGCTCACCAGGGAGCTCTGGAAACACCATATATTTT	CASSPGSSGNTIYF
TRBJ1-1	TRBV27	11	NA	TGTGCCAGCACGTTGGGGAATGAAGCTTTCTTT	CASTLGNEAFF
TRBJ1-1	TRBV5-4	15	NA	TGTGCCAGCAGCTCTCCCCCAGGAGAGAACACTGAAGCTTTCTTT	CASSSPPGENTEAFF
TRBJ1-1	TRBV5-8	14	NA	TGTGCCAGCAGTCCTAAGAACAGGGCCCATGAAGCTTTCTTT	CASSPKNRAHEAFF
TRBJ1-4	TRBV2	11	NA	TGTGCCAGCCGGGGGACTGAAAAACTGTTTTTT	CASRGTEKLFF
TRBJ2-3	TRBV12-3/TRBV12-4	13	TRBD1	TGTGCCAGCAGCCTTTCGACAGGGCGGACGCAGTATTTT	CASSLSTGRTQYF
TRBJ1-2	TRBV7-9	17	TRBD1	TGTGCCAGCAGCTACCCCGGGACAGCTACCGCTAACTATGGCTACACCTTC	CASSYPGTATANYGYTF
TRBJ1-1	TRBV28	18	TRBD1	TGTGCCAGCAGTTTATGGGGTCCAGGGGGCGACGTGGGCACTGAAGCTTTCTTT	CASSLWGPGGDVGTEAFF
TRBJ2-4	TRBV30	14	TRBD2	TGTGCCTGGAGTTCCACCGGGAGGCCTGACATTCAGTACTTC	CAWSSTGRPDIQYF
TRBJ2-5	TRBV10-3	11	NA	TGTGCCATCAGTGAAGGGGAGGCCCAGTACTTC	CAISEGEAQYF
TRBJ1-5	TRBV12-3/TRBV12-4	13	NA	TGTGCCAGCAGTTTAAGACAGGATCAGCCCCAGCATTTT	CASSLRQDQPQHF
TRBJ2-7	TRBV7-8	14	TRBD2	TGTGCCAGCAGCACTCTAGCGGGGGGGCTGAGTCTGTACTTC	CASSTLAGGLSLYF
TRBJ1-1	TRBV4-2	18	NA	TGTGCCAGCAGCCAAGTCGGTTGGGGCTTGGGTGTCGGCACTGAAGCTTTCTTT	CASSQVGWGLGVGTEAFF
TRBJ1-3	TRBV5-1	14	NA	TGCGCCAGCAGCTTGGGGAGCTCTGGAAACACCATATATTTT	CASSLGSSGNTIYF
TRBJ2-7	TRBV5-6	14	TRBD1	TGTGCCAGCAGCCTACGGACAGGGGTGGGCGAGCAGTACTTC	CASSLRTGVGEQYF
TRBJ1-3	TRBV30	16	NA	TGTGCCTGGACCGCCGGACACGGGACCTCTGGAAACACCATATATTTT	CAWTAGHGTSGNTIYF
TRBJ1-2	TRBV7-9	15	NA	TGTGCCAGCAGCTTAGGTGGCACGAGGCCTAGGGGCTACACCTTC	CASSLGGTRPRGYTF
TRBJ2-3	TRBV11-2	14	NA	TGTGCCAGCAGCTTACCCCCCTACAGAGATACGCAGTATTTT	CASSLPPYRDTQYF
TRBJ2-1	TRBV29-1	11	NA	TGCAGCGTTGCCGAGTTGGATGAGCAGTTCTTC	CSVAELDEQFF
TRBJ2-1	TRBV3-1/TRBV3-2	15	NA	TGTGCCAGCAGTCACTCTAGGGTAGGTGGGAATGAGCAGTTCTTC	CASSHSRVGGNEQFF
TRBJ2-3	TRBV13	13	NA	TGTGCCAGCAGCGGACAACCCATGGATACGCAGTATTTT	CASSGQPMDTQYF
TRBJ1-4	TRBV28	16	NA	TGTGCCAGCAGTCCGGCCGGGGAGTTACTTAGTGAAAAACTGTTTTTT	CASSPAGELLSEKLFF
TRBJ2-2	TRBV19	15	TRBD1	TGTGCCAGTAGCCCACAGGGGTTTGGCACCGGGGAGCTGTTTTTT	CASSPQGFGTGELFF
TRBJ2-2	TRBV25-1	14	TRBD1	TGTGCCAGCAGTGAGGACAGGGACACCGGGGAGCTGTTTTTT	CASSEDRDTGELFF
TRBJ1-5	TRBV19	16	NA	TGTGCCAGTAGTATTCGTGAGAGGCGGAGCGGTCAGCCCCAGCATTTT	CASSIRERRSGQPQHF
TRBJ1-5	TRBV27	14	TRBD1	TGTGCCAGCAGTCCCTGGACAGGGCATCAGCCCCAGCATTTT	CASSPWTGHQPQHF
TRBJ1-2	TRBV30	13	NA	TGTGCCTGGAGTGGGGTGTCTTCGGGTGGCTACACCTTC	CAWSGVSSGGYTF
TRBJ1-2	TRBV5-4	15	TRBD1	TGTGCCAGCAGATTCGGACAGGGTGAGAACTATGGCTACACCTTC	CASRFGQGENYGYTF
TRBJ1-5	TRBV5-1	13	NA	TGCGCCAGCAGCTTGGGTGGGGGAGAGCCCCAGCATTTT	CASSLGGGEPQHF
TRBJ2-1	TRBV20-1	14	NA	TGCAGTGCTAGTCGGGGAGTATCTCACAATGAGCAGTTCTTC	CSASRGVSHNEQFF
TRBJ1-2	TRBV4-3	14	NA	TGCGCCAGCAGCCAAGATTTGTGGGGGGATGGCTACACCTTC	CASSQDLWGDGYTF
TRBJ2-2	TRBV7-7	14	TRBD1	TGTGCCAGCAGCCCGCGGACAGGGCCCGGGGAGCTGTTTTTT	CASSPRTGPGELFF
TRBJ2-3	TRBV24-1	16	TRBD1	TGTGCCACCAGTGATGTAAACAGGGGGCGCATGGATACGCAGTATTTT	CATSDVNRGRMDTQYF
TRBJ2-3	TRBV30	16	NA	TGTGCCTGGAGTCGCCCTAGCTCCCCTGGATCGGATACGCAGTATTTT	CAWSRPSSPGSDTQYF
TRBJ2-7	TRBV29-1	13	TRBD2	TGCAGCGTTCGGGAGGGCGGTGGTGGAGAGCAGTACTTC	CSVREGGGGEQYF